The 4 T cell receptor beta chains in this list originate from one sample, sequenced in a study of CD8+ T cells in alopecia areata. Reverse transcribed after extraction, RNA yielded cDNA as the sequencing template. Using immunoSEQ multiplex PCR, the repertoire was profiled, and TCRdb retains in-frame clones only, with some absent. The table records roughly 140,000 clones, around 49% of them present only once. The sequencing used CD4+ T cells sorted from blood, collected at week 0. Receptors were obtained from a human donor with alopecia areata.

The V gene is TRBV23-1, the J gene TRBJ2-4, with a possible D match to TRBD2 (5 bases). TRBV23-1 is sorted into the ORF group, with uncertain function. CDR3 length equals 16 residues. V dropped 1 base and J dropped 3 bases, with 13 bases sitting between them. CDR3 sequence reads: CASSQWSSSGKNIQYF. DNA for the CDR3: TGCGCCAGCAGTCAATGGTCTAGCAGCGGCAAAAACATTCAGTACTTC.

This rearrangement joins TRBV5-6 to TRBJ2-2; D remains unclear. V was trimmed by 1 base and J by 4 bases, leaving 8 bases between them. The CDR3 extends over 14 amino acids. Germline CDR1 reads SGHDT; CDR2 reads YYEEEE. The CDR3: CASSLRDFTGELFF. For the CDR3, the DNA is TGTGCCAGCAGCTTGCGAGACTTCACCGGGGAGCTGTTTTTT. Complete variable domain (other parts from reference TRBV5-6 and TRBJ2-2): DAGVTQSPTHLIKTRGQQVTLRCSPKSGHDTVSWYQQALGQGPQFIFQYYEEEERQRGNFPDRFSGHQFPNYSSELNVNALLLGDSALYLCASSLRDFTGELFFGEGSRLTVL.

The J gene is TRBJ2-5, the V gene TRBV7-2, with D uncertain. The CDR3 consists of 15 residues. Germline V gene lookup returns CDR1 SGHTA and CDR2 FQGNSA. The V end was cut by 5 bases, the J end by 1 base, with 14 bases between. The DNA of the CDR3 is TGTGCCAGCAGCCCAGGACGCGACTTCCAAGAGACCCAGTACTTC. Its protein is CASSPGRDFQETQYF.

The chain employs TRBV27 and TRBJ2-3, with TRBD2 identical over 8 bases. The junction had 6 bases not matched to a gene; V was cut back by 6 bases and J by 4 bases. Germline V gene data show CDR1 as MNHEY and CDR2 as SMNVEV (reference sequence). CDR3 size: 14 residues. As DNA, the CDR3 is TGTGCCAGCAGAGACGGGAGGGCGGCAGATACGCAGTATTTT. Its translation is CASRDGRAADTQYF.